The next 3 T cell receptor beta chains were all read from a single sample in a study of blood T cell repertoires in COVID-19. This table comes from immunoSEQ multiplex PCR, and its TCRdb copy is limited to in-frame clones, with some not included. The sample has 240,000 or so clones, under 85% seen once; the top ten hold 1.5% to 2%. Sequences were obtained from peripheral blood. The origin of the receptors is a young man who had recovered from COVID-19.

V is TRBV24-1 and J is TRBJ2-3; D gene uncertain. Trimming took 1 base from V and 4 from J, leaving 8 bases between them. Germline CDR1 is KGHDR and CDR2 is SFDVKD. The CDR3 spans 14 residues. The CDR3 sequence is CATSDFMGSDTQYF. The CDR3 DNA follows: TGTGCCACCAGTGATTTCATGGGCTCAGATACGCAGTATTTT.

The chain joins TRBV19 to TRBJ1-5; D ambiguous. This CDR3 is built from 12 residues. Trimming cost V 6 bases and J 4 bases, with 7 bases left between them. The V gene's germline CDR1 is LNHDA and CDR2 SQIVND (reference sequence). CDR3 loop: CASRGPNQPQHF. CDR3 nucleotide sequence: TGTGCCAGTAGGGGCCCTAATCAGCCCCAGCATTTT.

Relative to its sample, this clone is medium-sized. The chain recombines TRBV9 with TRBJ2-1; possible D gene TRBD2, 6 bases. From germline, CDR1 is SGDLS and CDR2 YYNGEE. The CDR3 runs 18 residues. V lost 4 bases, J lost 3 bases, and 23 bases lay in between. CDR3 DNA sequence: TGTGCCAGCAGCTCCACTTCTCTGCGGGGCAAAAGCTACAATGAGCAGTTCTTC. It codes for CASSSTSLRGKSYNEQFF.